This passage covers 27 T cell receptor beta chains from one sample sequenced in a study of T-cell reconstitution after alpha-beta-depleted transplantation in children. Unique molecular identifiers tagged the TCRbeta library. A single record per CDR3 protein comes from TCRdb applying MiXCR to the PCR reads. The profile shows about 220,000 distinct CDR3 sequences, roughly 15% of them singletons. Material: PBMCs, mostly from graft donor cells, obtained 360 days after TCRalphabeta/CD19-depleted stem cell transplant. The receptors originated from a male patient aged 2-10 years who had a stem cell transplant for acute lymphoblastic leukemia, so the T cells may come from the graft donor.

The chain links TRBV7-2 to TRBJ2-3; TRBD2 is a possible D gene (5 bases). Germline CDR1 and CDR2: SGHTA and FQGNSA. V lost 1 base, J lost 5 bases, and 7 bases lay in between. This CDR3 comprises 13 residues. CDR3: CASSLGGLDTQYF. In DNA, the CDR3 is TGTGCCAGCAGCTTAGGCGGGCTAGATACGCAGTATTTT.

This clonotype was observed a few times. DNA for the CDR3: TGTGCCAGCAGGCCTCAGGGGAAAGGGACCTACGAGCAGTACTTC. It specifies CASRPQGKGTYEQYF. The chain uses TRBV27 and TRBJ2-7, with D tentatively TRBD1 (6 bases). Germline assignment: CDR1 MNHEY and CDR2 SMNVEV (reference sequence). The CDR3 has 15 residues. V lost 6 bases, J lost 2 bases, and 17 bases lay in between.

This clonotype was seen a few times. The chain combines TRBV5-1 with TRBJ2-5; 7 nucleotides agree with TRBD2. V shed 4 bases and J 3 bases; nucleotides not matched to a gene: 6. This CDR3 is built from 14 residues. Germline CDR1 reads SGHRS; CDR2 reads YFSETQ. CDR3 sequence: CASSTSSGEETQYF. DNA of the CDR3: TGCGCCAGCAGCACTTCTAGCGGAGAAGAGACCCAGTACTTC.

This clonotype has ten or more counts. The chain recombines TRBV29-1 with TRBJ2-7, with a weak D call TRBD2 (5 bases). V was pared by 0 bases and J by 4 bases, with 10 bases between. The CDR3 sequence is 13 residues long. Germline V CDR1 and CDR2: SQVTM, ANQGSEA. The CDR3 DNA follows: TGCAGCGTTGAAGAGGGTCCGGGGTACGAGCAGTACTTC. Translating gives CSVEEGPGYEQYF.

V and J are TRBV2 and TRBJ1-3; D ambiguous. Per the germline V gene, CDR1 is SNHLY and CDR2 is FYNNEI. Between the trimmed V and J ends, which lost 1 base and 0 bases, there was a span of 4 bases. This CDR3 is 14 amino acids long. CDR3 sequence (DNA): TGTGCCAGCAGTGAAGTCAACTCTGGAAACACCATATATTTT. The encoded protein is CASSEVNSGNTIYF.

The chain recombines TRBV11-2 with TRBJ2-1, with 7 bases matching TRBD2. The V and J ends lost 5 bases and 3 bases, in that order; junction bases with no gene match: 10. Looked up from germline, CDR1 is SGHAT and CDR2 is FQNNGV. The CDR3 covers 16 residues. CDR3 bases: TGTGCCAGCAGCCCCCCGTGGGGGGGGATCTACAATGAGCAGTTCTTC. Amino acid sequence: CASSPPWGGIYNEQFF.

This clonotype was counted a few times. The chain recombines TRBV5-6 with TRBJ2-1; maybe TRBD1 (6 bases). The CDR3 is 11 amino acids. V lost 4 bases and J 14 bases, leaving 13 bases between the germline ends. Germline CDR1 is SGHDT and CDR2 is YYEEEE. CDR3 region: CASSTGDKEFF. CDR3 DNA sequence: TGTGCCAGCAGCACTGGGGACAAAGAGTTCTTC.

The chain carries TRBV12-3 or TRBV12-4 and TRBJ2-1; no reliable D call. V lost 6 bases and J 5 bases, leaving 8 bases between the germline ends. The CDR3 runs to 12 residues. The DNA of the CDR3 is TGTGCCAGCAGCACCCTAGACAATGAGCAGTTCTTC. Translated, it gives CASSTLDNEQFF.

This clonotype showed up just a few times. V and J are TRBV29-1 and TRBJ2-2; no firm D call. CDR1 is SQVTM, CDR2 ANQGSEA, per germline. Trimming took 4 bases from V and 2 from J, leaving 8 bases between them. This CDR3 contains 13 residues. This chain's CDR3 is CSVGRINTGELFF. Here the CDR3 DNA reads TGCAGCGTTGGCAGGATTAACACCGGGGAGCTGTTTTTT.

This clonotype was picked up many times. The V and J genes are TRBV18 and TRBJ1-1, with 9 bases that match TRBD1. This CDR3 contains 14 residues. The V gene end was trimmed by 6 bases and the J gene end by 5 bases; junction bases not matched to a gene: 7. The germline gives CDR1 KGHSH, CDR2 LQKENI. Here the CDR3 DNA reads TGTGCCAGCTCCCCGGACAGGGGCCGGACTGAAGCTTTCTTT. Translating gives CASSPDRGRTEAFF. Full variable domain (missing parts from reference TRBV18 and TRBJ1-1): NAGVMQNPRHLVRRRGQEARLRCSPMKGHSHVYWYRQLPEEGLKFMVYLQKENIIDESGMPKERFSAEFPKEGPSILRIQQVVRGDSAAYFCASSPDRGRTEAFFGQGTRLTVV.

This clonotype was counted at least ten times. V gene TRBV5-1 combines with J gene TRBJ2-2; TRBD2 matches 7 bases. There are 14 residues in the CDR3. Germline V gene data show CDR1 as SGHRS and CDR2 as YFSETQ. The V and J ends lost 4 bases and 7 bases, in that order; junction bases with no gene match: 7. The CDR3 loop is CASSPYGGGGELFF. CDR3 sequence (DNA): TGCGCCAGCAGCCCCTACGGCGGGGGCGGGGAGCTGTTTTTT.

This clonotype was seen a handful of times. The chain is built from TRBV15 and TRBJ2-1; 13 bases map to TRBD2. Germline assignment: CDR1 LNHNV and CDR2 YYDKDF (reference sequence). Germline trimming cut 8 bases from V and 1 base from J; bases unmatched to any gene: 8. This CDR3 spans 17 amino acids. CDR3 amino acids: CATSRTSGSVSYNEQFF. CDR3 coding DNA: TGTGCCACCTCCCGGACTAGCGGGAGTGTGTCCTACAATGAGCAGTTCTTC.

This clonotype came up a few times. The rearrangement links TRBV4-2 to TRBJ2-7, with 12 bases fitting TRBD2. V lost 4 bases, J lost 3 bases, and 4 bases stayed unmatched. Germline V lookup: CDR1 LGHNA, CDR2 YNFKEQ. The CDR3 length is 15 residues. The CDR3 region is CASSPTTSGGYEQYF. Here the CDR3 DNA reads TGTGCCAGCAGCCCTACGACTAGCGGGGGCTACGAGCAGTACTTC.

This clonotype has only a few counts. The genes are TRBV10-1 and TRBJ2-7, with D perhaps TRBD2 (5 bases). CDR1 and CDR2 (germline): WNHNN, SYGVQD (reference sequence). Trimming took 3 bases from V and 6 from J, leaving 9 bases between them. This CDR3 is 12 amino acids long. The CDR3 nucleotides read TGCGCCAGCAGTGAAATCGGGGTCGAGCAGTACTTC. It specifies CASSEIGVEQYF.

This clonotype showed up just a few times. The genes are TRBV12-3 or TRBV12-4 and TRBJ2-3, with 11 bases identical to TRBD2. This CDR3 region has 15 residues. The V gene end was trimmed by 5 bases and the J gene end by 6 bases; junction bases not matched to a gene: 7. The CDR3 region is CASSLSGGAGDTQYF. As DNA, the CDR3 is TGTGCCAGCAGTCTTAGCGGGGGGGCCGGTGATACGCAGTATTTT.

The chain couples TRBV5-1 to TRBJ2-7, with a weak D call TRBD2 (5 bases). This CDR3 spans 14 amino acids. Germline V CDR1 and CDR2: SGHRS, YFSETQ. V was shortened by 0 bases and J by 6 bases, with 13 bases between the two germline ends. CDR3 coding DNA: TGCGCCAGCAGCTTGGGACCCGGGGTTACCGAGCAGTACTTC. This translates into CASSLGPGVTEQYF.

The V gene is TRBV20-1, the J gene TRBJ1-1; D is ambiguous. The V end was cut by 0 bases, the J end by 0 bases, with 11 bases between. CDR3 size: 15 residues. Germline CDR1 reads DFQATT; CDR2 reads SNEGSKA (reference sequence). The CDR3 reads CSARDNSRLNTEAFF. CDR3 in DNA: TGCAGTGCTAGAGATAATAGTCGGCTGAACACTGAAGCTTTCTTT.

This clonotype was picked up a small number of times. The V and J genes are TRBV7-6 and TRBJ1-1, with D tentatively TRBD1 (5 bases). V was pared by 5 bases and J by 1 base, with 11 bases between. CDR1 is SGHVS, CDR2 FNYEAQ, per germline. The CDR3 has 14 amino acids. CDR3 bases: TGTGCCAGCAGCCCGGGACGGGGGAACACTGAAGCTTTCTTT. It is translated as CASSPGRGNTEAFF.

This clonotype was seen a few times. This rearrangement joins TRBV6-2 or TRBV6-3 to TRBJ1-1; 10 nucleotides agree with TRBD1. CDR1 MNHEY and CDR2 SVGEGT come from the germline V gene. This CDR3 spans 15 amino acids. The junction had 5 bases not matched to a gene; V was cut back by 1 base and J by 6 bases. CDR3 sequence reads: CASSYLGQGFAEAFF. The CDR3 bases are TGTGCCAGCAGTTACTTGGGACAGGGGTTCGCTGAAGCTTTCTTT.

V gene TRBV7-2 combines with J gene TRBJ2-3, with D maybe TRBD1 (5 bases). With 2 bases removed from V and 2 bases from J, the gap between germline ends came to 8 bases. The CDR3 covers 14 residues. Germline-derived CDR1 and CDR2 are SGHTA and FQGNSA. CDR3 bases: TGTGCCAGCAGCTTACGACAGACCACAGATACGCAGTATTTT. Its protein is CASSLRQTTDTQYF.

This clonotype was detected a few times. The DNA for the CDR3 is TGTGCCATCAGTGAACTCCCCGGTAGGGAGACCCAGTACTTC. Amino acids: CAISELPGRETQYF. The chain couples TRBV10-3 to TRBJ2-5; no clear D gene. The CDR3 loop spans 14 amino acids. CDR1 is ENHRY, CDR2 SYGVKD, per germline. V shed 3 bases and J shed 5 bases, with 13 bases lying between them.

In this sample, this clonotype turned up a few times. The chain links TRBV10-2 to TRBJ2-2; D gene ambiguous. Germline-derived CDR1 and CDR2 are WSHSY and SAAADI. The V gene lost 0 bases and the J gene lost 4 bases, with 9 bases spanning the gap. The CDR3 length is 15 residues. CDR3 in amino acids: CASSESRWGTGELFF. CDR3 coding DNA: TGCGCCAGCAGTGAGTCGAGGTGGGGCACCGGGGAGCTGTTTTTT.

Only a few counts were recorded for this clonotype. The chain carries TRBV6-5 and TRBJ1-1; D not resolved. The CDR3 contains 13 residues. V lost 1 base, J lost 6 bases, and 9 bases lay in between. CDR1 and CDR2 (germline): MNHEY, SVGAGI. The CDR3 nucleotides are TGTGCCAGCAGTTACTTTGCGGTGGCTGAAGCTTTCTTT. Protein product: CASSYFAVAEAFF.

This chain connects TRBV2 to TRBJ2-3; D uncertain. Germline CDR1 and CDR2: SNHLY and FYNNEI. V was shortened by 6 bases and J by 8 bases, with 9 bases between the two germline ends. The CDR3 extends over 11 amino acids. The CDR3 DNA reads as TGTGCCAGCAGCGGGTTGGGTACGCAGTATTTT. Protein sequence: CASSGLGTQYF. Combining the CDR3 with reference TRBV2 and TRBJ2-3 gives the whole variable domain EPEVTQTPSHQVTQMGQEVILRCVPISNHLYFYWYRQILGQKVEFLVSFYNNEISEKSEIFDDQFSVERPDGSNFTLKIRSTKLEDSAMYFCASSGLGTQYFGPGTRLTVL.

In its sample, this clonotype was seen many times. This rearrangement joins TRBV6-1 to TRBJ2-7, with TRBD1 identical over 8 bases. V trimming: 3 bases; J trimming: 5 bases; junction bases outside the gene matches: 6. The germline V gene encodes CDR1 MNHNS and CDR2 SASEGT. This CDR3 has 14 residues. The CDR3 bases are TGTGCCAGCAGTGAGGACAGGGAGGCCGACGAGCAGTACTTC. Translated: CASSEDREADEQYF.

The V call is TRBV27, the J call TRBJ2-1, with a tentative D call TRBD2 (5 bases). The CDR3 has 11 residues. Germline CDR1 and CDR2: MNHEY and SMNVEV (reference sequence). V was clipped by 3 bases and J by 9 bases, with 6 bases between them. In DNA form, the CDR3 reads TGTGCCAGCAGTTTCGCGGGTGAGCAGTTCTTC. It codes for CASSFAGEQFF.

Ten or more counts support this clonotype. The chain uses TRBV12-3 or TRBV12-4 and TRBJ2-5; 7 bases fit TRBD1. J lost 2 bases, V lost 7 bases, and 7 bases had no gene match. The CDR3 is 14 residues long. CDR3 loop: CASTTQGVQETQYF. The CDR3 DNA follows: TGTGCCAGCACCACCCAGGGGGTACAAGAGACCCAGTACTTC.